This TCR beta chain was profiled in a study of cytomegalovirus exposure and HLA in healthy donors. Study-wide results and limits: Subsequent analysis found a tendency for first-cohort TCR clusters to co-occur within the 120 or so validation repertoires. A classifier reportedly called cytomegalovirus status with high sensitivity and specificity.

Separate from the roughly 720-subject first cohort, the roughly 120-subject validation cohort was the one that the donors belonged to. Generated by immunoSEQ multiplex PCR, the TCRdb table keeps only in-frame clones and is missing some. Of about 150,000 clones in the sample, about 86% were seen once. Germline values: CDR1 SGHVS, CDR2 FQNEAQ. After removal of 2 bases from V and 4 bases from J, the junction contained 3 bases not matched to a gene. The CDR3 loop spans 14 amino acids. Note on this clone: Antigen: not known.

The chain carries TRBV7-8 and TRBJ2-7, with 9 positions matching TRBD1. Material for sequencing was PBMCs. The receptor was isolated from a human donor in good health. The CDR3 DNA follows: TGTGCCAGCAGCTTAAACAGGGGGCCATACGAGCAGTACTTC. This encodes CASSLNRGPYEQYF. Filled out from reference TRBV7-8 and TRBJ2-7, the complete variable domain reads GAGVSQSPRYKVAKRGQDVALRCDPISGHVSLFWYQQALGQGPEFLTYFQNEAQLDKSGLPSDRFFAERPEGSVSTLKIQRTQQEDSAVYLCASSLNRGPYEQYFGPGTRLTVT.